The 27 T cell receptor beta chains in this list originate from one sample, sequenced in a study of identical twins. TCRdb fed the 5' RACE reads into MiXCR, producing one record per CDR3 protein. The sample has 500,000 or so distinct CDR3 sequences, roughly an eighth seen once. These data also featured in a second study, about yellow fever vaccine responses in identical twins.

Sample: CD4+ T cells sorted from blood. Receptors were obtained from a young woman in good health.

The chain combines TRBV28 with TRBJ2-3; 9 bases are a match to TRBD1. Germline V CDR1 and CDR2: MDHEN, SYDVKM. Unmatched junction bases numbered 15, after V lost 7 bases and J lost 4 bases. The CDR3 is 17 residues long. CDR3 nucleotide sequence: TGTGCCAGCACAAACAGTGGGACAGGGAGAACCTCAGATACGCAGTATTTT. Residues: CASTNSGTGRTSDTQYF.

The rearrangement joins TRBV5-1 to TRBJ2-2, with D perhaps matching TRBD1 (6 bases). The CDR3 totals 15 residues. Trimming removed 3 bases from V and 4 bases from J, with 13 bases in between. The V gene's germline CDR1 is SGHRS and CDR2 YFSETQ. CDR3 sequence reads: CASSSDTGSTGELFF. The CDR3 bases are TGCGCCAGCAGCTCGGATACAGGGTCCACCGGGGAGCTGTTTTTT.

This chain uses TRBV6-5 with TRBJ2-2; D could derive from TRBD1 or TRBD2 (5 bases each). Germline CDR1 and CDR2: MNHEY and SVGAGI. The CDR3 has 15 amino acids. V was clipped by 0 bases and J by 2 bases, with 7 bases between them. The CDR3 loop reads CASSYSGVNTGELFF. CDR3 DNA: TGTGCCAGCAGTTACTCGGGGGTCAACACCGGGGAGCTGTTTTTT.

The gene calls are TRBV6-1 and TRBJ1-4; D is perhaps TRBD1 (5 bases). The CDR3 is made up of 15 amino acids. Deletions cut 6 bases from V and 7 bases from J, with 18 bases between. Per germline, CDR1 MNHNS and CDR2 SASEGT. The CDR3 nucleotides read TGTGCCAGCAGCAGAACGTGGGACGGGGTTGAAAAACTGTTTTTT. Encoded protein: CASSRTWDGVEKLFF.

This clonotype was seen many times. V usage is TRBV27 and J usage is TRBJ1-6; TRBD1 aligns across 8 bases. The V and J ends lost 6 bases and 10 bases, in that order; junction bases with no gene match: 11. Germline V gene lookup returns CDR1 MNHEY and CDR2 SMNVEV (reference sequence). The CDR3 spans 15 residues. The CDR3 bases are TGTGCCAGCAGGTTGAGACAGGGGCCGGAGTCACCCCTCCACTTT. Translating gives CASRLRQGPESPLHF.

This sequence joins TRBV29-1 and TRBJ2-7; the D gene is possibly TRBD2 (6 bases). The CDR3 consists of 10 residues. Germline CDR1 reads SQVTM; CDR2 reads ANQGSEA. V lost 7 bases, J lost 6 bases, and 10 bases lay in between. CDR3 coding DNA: TGCAGCGCAGGGACTGCCGAGCAGTACTTC. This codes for CSAGTAEQYF.

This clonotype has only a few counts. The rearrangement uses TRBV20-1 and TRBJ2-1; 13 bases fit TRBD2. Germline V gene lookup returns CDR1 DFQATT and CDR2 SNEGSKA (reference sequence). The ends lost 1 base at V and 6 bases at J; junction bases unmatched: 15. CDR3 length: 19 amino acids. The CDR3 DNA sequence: TGCAGTGCTAGAGTACACAGACTCGGACTAGCGGGAGATACCAATGAGCAGTTCTTC. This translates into CSARVHRLGLAGDTNEQFF.

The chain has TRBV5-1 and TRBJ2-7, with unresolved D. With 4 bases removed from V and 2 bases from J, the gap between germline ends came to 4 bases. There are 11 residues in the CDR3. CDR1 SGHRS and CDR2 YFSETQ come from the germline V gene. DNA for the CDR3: TGCGCCAGCAGCCCTCCCTACGAGCAGTACTTC. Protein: CASSPPYEQYF.

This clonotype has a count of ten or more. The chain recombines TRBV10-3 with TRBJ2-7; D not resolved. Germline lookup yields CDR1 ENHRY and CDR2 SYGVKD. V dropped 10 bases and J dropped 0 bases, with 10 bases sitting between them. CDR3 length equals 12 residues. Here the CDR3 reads CATSAASYEQYF. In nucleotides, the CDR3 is TGTGCCACCTCCGCAGCCTCCTACGAGCAGTACTTC.

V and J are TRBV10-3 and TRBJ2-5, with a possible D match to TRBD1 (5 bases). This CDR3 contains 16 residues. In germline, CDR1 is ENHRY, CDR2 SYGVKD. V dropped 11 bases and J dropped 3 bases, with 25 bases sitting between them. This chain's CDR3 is CAVTPDLQVSKETQYF. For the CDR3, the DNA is TGTGCCGTAACCCCAGACCTACAGGTATCGAAAGAGACCCAGTACTTC.

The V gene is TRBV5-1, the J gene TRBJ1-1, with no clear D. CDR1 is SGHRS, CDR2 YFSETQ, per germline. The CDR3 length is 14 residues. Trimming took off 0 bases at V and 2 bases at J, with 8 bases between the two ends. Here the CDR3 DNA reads TGCGCCAGCAGCTTGGAACCGATTAACACTGAAGCTTTCTTT. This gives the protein CASSLEPINTEAFF.

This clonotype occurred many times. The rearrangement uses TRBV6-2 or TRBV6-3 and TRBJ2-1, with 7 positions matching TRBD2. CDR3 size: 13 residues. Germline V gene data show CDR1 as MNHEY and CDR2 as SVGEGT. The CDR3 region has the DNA TGTGTCAACGGGGAGGGAATGGGCAATGAGCAGTTCTTC. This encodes CVNGEGMGNEQFF.

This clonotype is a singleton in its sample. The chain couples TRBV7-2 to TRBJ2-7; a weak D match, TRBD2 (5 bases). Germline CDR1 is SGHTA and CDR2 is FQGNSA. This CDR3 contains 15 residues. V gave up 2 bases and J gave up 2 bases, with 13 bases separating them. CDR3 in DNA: TGTGCCAGCAGCTTACAAAGCGGAAAAACCTACGAGCAGTACTTC. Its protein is CASSLQSGKTYEQYF. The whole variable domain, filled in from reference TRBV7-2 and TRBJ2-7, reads GAGVSQSPSNKVTEKGKDVELRCDPISGHTALYWYRQSLGQGLEFLIYFQGNSAPDKSGLPSDRFSAERTGGSVSTLTIQRTQQEDSAVYLCASSLQSGKTYEQYFGPGTRLTVT.

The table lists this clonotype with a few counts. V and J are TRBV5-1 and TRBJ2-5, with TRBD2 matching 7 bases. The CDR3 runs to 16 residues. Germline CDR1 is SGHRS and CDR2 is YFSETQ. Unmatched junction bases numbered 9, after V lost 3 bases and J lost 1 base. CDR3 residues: CASSSPGWGGQETQYF. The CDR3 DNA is TGCGCCAGCAGCTCGCCGGGATGGGGGGGCCAAGAGACCCAGTACTTC. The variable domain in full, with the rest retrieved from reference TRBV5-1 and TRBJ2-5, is KAGVTQTPRYLIKTRGQQVTLSCSPISGHRSVSWYQQTPGQGLQFLFEYFSETQRNKGNFPGRFSGRQFSNSRSEMNVSTLELGDSALYLCASSSPGWGGQETQYFGPGTRLLVL.

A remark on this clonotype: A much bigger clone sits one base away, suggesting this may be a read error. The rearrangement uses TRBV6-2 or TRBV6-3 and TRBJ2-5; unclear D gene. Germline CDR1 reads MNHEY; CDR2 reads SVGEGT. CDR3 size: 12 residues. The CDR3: CSSSRLGETQYF. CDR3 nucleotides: TGTTCCAGCAGCAGACTCGGGGAGACCCAGTACTTC.

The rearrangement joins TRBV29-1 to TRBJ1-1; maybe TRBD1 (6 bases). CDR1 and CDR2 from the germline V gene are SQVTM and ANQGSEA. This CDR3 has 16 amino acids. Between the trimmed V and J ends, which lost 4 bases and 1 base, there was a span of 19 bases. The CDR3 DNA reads TGCAGCGTTGCGGGGGACACTATAGCGAAGAACACTGAAGCTTTCTTT. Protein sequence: CSVAGDTIAKNTEAFF. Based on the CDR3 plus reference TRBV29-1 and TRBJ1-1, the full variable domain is SAVISQKPSRDICQRGTSLTIQCQVDSQVTMMFWYRQQPGQSLTLIATANQGSEATYESGFVIDKFPISRPNLTFSTLTVSNMSPEDSSIYLCSVAGDTIAKNTEAFFGQGTRLTVV.

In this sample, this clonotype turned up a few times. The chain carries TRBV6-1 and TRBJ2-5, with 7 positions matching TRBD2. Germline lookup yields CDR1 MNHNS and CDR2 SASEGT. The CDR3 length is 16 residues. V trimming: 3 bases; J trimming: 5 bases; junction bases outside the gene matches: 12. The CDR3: CASSDLLRLASETQYF. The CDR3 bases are TGTGCCAGCAGTGATTTGTTGAGACTAGCTTCTGAGACCCAGTACTTC.

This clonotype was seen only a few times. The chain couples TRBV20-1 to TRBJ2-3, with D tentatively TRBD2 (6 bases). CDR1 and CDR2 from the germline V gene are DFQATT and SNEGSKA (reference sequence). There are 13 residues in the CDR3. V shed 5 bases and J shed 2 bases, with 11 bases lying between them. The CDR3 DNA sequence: TGCAGTGCTCTACTAGCAGACACAGATACGCAGTATTTT. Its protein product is CSALLADTDTQYF.

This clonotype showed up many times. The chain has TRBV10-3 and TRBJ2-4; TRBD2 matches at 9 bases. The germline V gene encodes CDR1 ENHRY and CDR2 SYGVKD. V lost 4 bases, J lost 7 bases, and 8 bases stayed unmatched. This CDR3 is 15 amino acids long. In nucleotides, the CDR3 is TGTGCCATCAGTGCCCCTAGCGGGGCTACGAACATTCAGTACTTC. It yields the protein CAISAPSGATNIQYF.

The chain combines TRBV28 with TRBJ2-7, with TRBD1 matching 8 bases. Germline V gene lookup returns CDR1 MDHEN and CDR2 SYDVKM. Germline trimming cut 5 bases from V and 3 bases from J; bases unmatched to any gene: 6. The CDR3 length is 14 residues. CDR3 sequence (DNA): TGTGCCAGCAGTCTAAGGACAGGGATCTACGAGCAGTACTTC. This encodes CASSLRTGIYEQYF.

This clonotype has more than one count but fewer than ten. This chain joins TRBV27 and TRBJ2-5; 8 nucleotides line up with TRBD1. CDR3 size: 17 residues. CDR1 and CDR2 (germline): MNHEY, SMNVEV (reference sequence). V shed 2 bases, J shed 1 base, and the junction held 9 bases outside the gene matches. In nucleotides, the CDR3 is TGTGCCAGCAGTTTAGTAGGACAGGGCCTATTCCAAGAGACCCAGTACTTC. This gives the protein CASSLVGQGLFQETQYF.

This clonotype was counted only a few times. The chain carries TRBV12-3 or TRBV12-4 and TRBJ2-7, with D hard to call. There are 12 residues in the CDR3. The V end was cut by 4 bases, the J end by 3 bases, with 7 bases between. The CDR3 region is CASSYRNYEQYF. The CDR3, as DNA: TGTGCCAGCAGTTACAGAAACTACGAGCAGTACTTC.

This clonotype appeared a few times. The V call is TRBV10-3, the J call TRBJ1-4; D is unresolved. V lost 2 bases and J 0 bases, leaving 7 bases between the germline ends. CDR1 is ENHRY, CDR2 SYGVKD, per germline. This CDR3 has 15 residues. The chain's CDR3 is CAISEKGSTNEKLFF. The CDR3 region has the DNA TGTGCCATCAGTGAGAAGGGTTCAACTAATGAAAAACTGTTTTTT.

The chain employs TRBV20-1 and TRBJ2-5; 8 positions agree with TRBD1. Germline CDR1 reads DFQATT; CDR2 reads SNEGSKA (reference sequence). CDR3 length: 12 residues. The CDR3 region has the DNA TGCAGCCCACAGGGGGTAGGAGAGACCCAGTACTTC. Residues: CSPQGVGETQYF.

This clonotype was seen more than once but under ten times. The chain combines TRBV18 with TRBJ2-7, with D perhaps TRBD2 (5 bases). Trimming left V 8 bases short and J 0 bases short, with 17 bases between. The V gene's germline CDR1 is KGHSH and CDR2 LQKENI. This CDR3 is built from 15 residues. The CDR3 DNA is TGTGCCAGCGGCCCTCCAGCGGCCCCCTCCTACGAGCAGTACTTC. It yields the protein CASGPPAAPSYEQYF.

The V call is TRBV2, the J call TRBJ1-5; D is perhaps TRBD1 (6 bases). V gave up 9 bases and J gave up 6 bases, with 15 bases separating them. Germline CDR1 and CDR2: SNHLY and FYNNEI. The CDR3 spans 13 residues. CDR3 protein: CASSRGETQPQHF. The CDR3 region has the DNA TGTGCCAGTTCCAGGGGTGAGACTCAGCCCCAGCATTTT.

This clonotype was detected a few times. The CDR3 spells CASSLRGAGGSNTGELFF. CDR3 coding DNA: TGTGCCAGCAGCTTAAGGGGGGCAGGGGGCTCGAACACCGGGGAGCTGTTTTTT. This chain connects TRBV11-2 to TRBJ2-2; TRBD1 agrees at 8 bases. The germline gives CDR1 SGHAT, CDR2 FQNNGV. The CDR3 has 18 amino acids. V dropped 2 bases and J dropped 0; count of bases not matched to a gene: 8.